The entry that follows covers one TCR beta chain sequence. The sample originates from a study of cytomegalovirus exposure and HLA in healthy donors. Researchers ran the PCR with 60 Vbeta and 13 Jbeta primers. Sequencing was performed with immunoSEQ multiplex PCR; in TCRdb, only in-frame clones are kept and a portion is missing. The sample yields under 150,000 clones, approximately 80% seen once. The sequence derives from a woman aged 18-29 years in good health and CMV-seronegative. Sequencing used PBMCs.

DNA for the CDR3: TGTGCCAGCAGCAAAGCCCAGATCCAAGAGAACACTGAAGCTTTCTTT. It codes for CASSKAQIQENTEAFF. V gene TRBV21-1 combines with J gene TRBJ1-1; the table's D gene call, TRBD1, was not cross checked with the DNA. TRBV21-1 is deemed a pseudogene. The CDR3 has 16 amino acids.